This T cell receptor (beta chain) was retrieved from a study of brain T cells in children with intractable seizures. This clone has only one observation. Its antigen is not identified. Study findings and constraints: Viral specificity was inferred only from CDR3 similarity; HCMV serostatus was unknown.

The protocol was immunoSEQ multiplex PCR, while the TCRdb copy is restricted to in-frame clones and leaves out a portion. The sample includes tens of thousands of clones, 93% seen only once; the top ten take approximately 1.5%. The sequenced cases were selected for having the highest brain T cell transcript signatures. Before surgery, patients took at least one anti-epileptic drug. The TCR was taken from a boy younger than two with tuberous sclerosis and intractable seizures. This specimen consisted of peripheral blood, obtained at surgery.

The DNA for the CDR3 is TGTGCCAGCAGCCTTGCCAGGGGCTCTGAAAAACTGTTTTTT. Protein: CASSLARGSEKLFF. The chain uses TRBV7-2 and TRBJ1-4; weak D call: TRBD1 (6 bases). Trimming left V 5 bases short and J 7 bases short, with 14 bases between. The CDR3 loop spans 14 amino acids. Looked up from germline, CDR1 is SGHTA and CDR2 is FQGNSA.